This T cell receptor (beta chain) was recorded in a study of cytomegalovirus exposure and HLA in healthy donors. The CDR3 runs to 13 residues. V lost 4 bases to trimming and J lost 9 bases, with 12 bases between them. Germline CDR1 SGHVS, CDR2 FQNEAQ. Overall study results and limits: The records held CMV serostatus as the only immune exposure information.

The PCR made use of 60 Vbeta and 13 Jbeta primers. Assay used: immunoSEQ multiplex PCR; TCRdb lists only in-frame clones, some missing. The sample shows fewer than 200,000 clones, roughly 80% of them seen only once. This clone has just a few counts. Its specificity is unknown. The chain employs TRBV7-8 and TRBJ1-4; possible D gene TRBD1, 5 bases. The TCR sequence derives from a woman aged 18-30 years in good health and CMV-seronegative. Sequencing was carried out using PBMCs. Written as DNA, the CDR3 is TGTGCCAGCAGCTCCACAGGCGTAAAAAAACTGTTTTTT. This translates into CASSSTGVKKLFF.